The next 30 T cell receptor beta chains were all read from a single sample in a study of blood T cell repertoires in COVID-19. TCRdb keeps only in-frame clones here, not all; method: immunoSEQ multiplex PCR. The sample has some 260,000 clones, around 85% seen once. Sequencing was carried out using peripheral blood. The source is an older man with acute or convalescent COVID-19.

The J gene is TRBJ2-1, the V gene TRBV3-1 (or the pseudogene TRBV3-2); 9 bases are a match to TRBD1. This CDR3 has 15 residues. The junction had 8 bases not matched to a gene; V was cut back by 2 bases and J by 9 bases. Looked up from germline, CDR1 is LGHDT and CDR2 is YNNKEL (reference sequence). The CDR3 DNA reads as TGTGCCAGCAGCCAATGGGACAGGGCGGGGATTGAGCAGTTCTTC. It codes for CASSQWDRAGIEQFF.

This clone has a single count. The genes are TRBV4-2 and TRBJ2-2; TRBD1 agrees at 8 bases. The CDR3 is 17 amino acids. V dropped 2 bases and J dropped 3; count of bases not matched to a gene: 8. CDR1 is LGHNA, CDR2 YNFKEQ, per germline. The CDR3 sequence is CASSQKGTGGYTGELFF. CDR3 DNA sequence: TGTGCCAGCAGCCAAAAAGGGACAGGAGGATACACCGGGGAGCTGTTTTTT.

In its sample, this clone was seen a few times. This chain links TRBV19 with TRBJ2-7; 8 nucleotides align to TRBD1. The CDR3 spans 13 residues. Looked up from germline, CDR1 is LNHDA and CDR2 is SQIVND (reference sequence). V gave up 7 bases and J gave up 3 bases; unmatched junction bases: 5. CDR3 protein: CASTGTGHYEQYF. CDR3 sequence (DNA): TGTGCCAGTACTGGGACAGGCCACTACGAGCAGTACTTC.

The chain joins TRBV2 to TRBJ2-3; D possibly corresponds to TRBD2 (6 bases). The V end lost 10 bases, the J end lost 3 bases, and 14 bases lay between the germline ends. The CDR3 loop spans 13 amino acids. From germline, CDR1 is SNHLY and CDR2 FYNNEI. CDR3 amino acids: CATERRETDTQYF. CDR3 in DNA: TGTGCCACTGAACGGAGGGAGACAGATACGCAGTATTTT.

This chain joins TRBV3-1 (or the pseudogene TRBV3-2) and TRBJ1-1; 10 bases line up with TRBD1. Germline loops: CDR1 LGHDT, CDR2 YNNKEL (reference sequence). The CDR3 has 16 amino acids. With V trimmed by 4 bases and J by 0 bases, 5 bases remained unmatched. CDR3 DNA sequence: TGTGCCAGCAGCCTCGGGACAGGGGACTTGAACACTGAAGCTTTCTTT. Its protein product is CASSLGTGDLNTEAFF.

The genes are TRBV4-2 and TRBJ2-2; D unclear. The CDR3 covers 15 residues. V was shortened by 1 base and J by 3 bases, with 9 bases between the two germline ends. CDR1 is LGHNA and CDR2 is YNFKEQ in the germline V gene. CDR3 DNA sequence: TGTGCCAGCAGCCAAGGAGGCGGAGACACCGGGGAGCTGTTTTTT. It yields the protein CASSQGGGDTGELFF.

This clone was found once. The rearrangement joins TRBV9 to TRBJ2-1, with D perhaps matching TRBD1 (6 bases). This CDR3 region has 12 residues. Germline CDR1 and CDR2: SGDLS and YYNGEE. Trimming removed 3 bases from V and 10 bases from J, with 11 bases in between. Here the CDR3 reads CASSAADREQFF. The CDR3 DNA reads TGTGCCAGCAGCGCCGCGGACAGAGAGCAGTTCTTC.

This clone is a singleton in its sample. CDR3 residues: CASSPLNLGGRMNTEAFF. The CDR3 DNA reads as TGTGCCAGCTCACCACTAAATTTAGGGGGACGTATGAACACTGAAGCTTTCTTT. The rearrangement joins TRBV18 to TRBJ1-1, with D possibly being TRBD1 (6 bases). From germline, CDR1 is KGHSH and CDR2 LQKENI. This CDR3 is 18 amino acids long. V was shortened by 1 base and J by 0 bases, with 18 bases between the two germline ends.

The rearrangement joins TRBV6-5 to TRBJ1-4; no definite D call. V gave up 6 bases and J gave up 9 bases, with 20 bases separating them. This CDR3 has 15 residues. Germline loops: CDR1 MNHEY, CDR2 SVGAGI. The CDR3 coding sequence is TGTGCCAGCAGCTACACCCTAGGCGGGATGAAAAAACTGTTTTTT. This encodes CASSYTLGGMKKLFF.

Here the CDR3 DNA reads TGTGCCAGTAGTATCGGGGGCTCCTACGAGCAGTACTTC. Translating gives CASSIGGSYEQYF. The rearrangement links TRBV19 to TRBJ2-7, with a weak D call TRBD2 (6 bases). From germline, CDR1 is LNHDA and CDR2 SQIVND (reference sequence). V lost 3 bases and J lost 0, with 6 bases in between. This CDR3 has 13 residues.

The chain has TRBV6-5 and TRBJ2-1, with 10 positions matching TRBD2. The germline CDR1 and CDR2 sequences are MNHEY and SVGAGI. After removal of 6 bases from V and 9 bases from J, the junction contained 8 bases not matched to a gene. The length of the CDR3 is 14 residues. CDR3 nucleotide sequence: TGTGCCAGCAGCCAGACTAGCGGGCCTAGTGAGCAGTTCTTC. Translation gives CASSQTSGPSEQFF.

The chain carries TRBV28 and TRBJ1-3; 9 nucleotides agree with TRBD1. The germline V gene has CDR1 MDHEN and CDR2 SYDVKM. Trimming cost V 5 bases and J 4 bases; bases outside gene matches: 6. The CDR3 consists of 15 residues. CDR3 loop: CASSVTGTGGNTIYF. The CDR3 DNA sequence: TGTGCCAGCAGTGTAACCGGGACAGGGGGAAACACCATATATTTT.

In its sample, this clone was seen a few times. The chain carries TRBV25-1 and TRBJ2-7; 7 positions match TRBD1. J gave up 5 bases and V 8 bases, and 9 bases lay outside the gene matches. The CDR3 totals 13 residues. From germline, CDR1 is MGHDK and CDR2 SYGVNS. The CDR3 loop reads CASSGQPGNEQYF. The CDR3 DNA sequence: TGTGCCAGCTCGGGACAGCCAGGGAACGAGCAGTACTTC.

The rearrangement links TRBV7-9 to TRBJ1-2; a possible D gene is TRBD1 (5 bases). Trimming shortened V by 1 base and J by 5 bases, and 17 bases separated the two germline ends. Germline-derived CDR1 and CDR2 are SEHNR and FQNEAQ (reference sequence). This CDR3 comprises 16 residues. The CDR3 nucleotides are TGTGCCAGCAGCTTAGGTGGATCGGGACTGACATATGGCTACACCTTC. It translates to CASSLGGSGLTYGYTF.

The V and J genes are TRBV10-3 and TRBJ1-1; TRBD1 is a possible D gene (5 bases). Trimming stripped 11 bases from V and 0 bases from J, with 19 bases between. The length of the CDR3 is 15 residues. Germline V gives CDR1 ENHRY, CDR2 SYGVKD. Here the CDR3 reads CAVGGGIMVNTEAFF. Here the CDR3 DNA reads TGTGCCGTCGGCGGGGGGATTATGGTGAACACTGAAGCTTTCTTT.

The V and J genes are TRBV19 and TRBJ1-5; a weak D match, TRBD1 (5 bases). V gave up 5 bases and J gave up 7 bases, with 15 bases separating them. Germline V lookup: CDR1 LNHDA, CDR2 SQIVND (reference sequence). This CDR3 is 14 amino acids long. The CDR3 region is CASSSTRVLQPQHF. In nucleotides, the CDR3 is TGTGCCAGTAGTTCAACCAGGGTCCTGCAGCCCCAGCATTTT.

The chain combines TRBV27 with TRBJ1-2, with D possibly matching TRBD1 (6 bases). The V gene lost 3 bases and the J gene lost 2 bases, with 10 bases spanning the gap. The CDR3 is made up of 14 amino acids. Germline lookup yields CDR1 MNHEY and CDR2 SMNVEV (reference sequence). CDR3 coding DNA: TGTGCCAGCAGTTTCCATACAGGGAACTATGGCTACACCTTC. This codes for CASSFHTGNYGYTF.

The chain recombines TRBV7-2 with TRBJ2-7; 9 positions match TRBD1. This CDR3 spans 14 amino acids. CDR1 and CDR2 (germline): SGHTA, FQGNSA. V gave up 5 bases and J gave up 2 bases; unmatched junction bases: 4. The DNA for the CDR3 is TGTGCCAGCAGCCCGTGGACAGGGGCCTACGAGCAGTACTTC. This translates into CASSPWTGAYEQYF.

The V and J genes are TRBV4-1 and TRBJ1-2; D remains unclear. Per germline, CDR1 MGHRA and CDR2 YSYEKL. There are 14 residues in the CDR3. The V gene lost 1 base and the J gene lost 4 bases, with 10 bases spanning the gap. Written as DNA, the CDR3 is TGCGCCAGCAGCCAAGTCGGACTGAGCTATGGCTACACCTTC. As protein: CASSQVGLSYGYTF.

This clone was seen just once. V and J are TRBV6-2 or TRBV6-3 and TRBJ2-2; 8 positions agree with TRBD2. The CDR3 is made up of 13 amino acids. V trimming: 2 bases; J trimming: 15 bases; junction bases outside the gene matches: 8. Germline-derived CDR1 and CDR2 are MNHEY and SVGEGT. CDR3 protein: CASSYPGGGMLFF. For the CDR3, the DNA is TGTGCCAGCAGTTACCCCGGGGGGGGAATGTTGTTTTTT.

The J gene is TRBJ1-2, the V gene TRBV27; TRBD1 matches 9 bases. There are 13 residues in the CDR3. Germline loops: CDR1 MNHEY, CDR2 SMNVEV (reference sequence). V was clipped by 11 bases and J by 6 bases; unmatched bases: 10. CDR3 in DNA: TGTGCCTCATCTGAACAGGGGGCGAATGGCTACACCTTC. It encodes CASSEQGANGYTF.

CDR3 sequence reads: CASTQTGGAGGYTF. DNA of the CDR3: TGTGCCAGCACTCAAACGGGGGGGGCCGGTGGCTACACCTTC. This chain joins TRBV6-5 and TRBJ1-2; the D gene is possibly TRBD1 (6 bases). CDR3 length: 14 residues. CDR1 MNHEY and CDR2 SVGAGI come from the germline V gene. Trimming shortened V by 7 bases and J by 7 bases, and 19 bases separated the two germline ends.

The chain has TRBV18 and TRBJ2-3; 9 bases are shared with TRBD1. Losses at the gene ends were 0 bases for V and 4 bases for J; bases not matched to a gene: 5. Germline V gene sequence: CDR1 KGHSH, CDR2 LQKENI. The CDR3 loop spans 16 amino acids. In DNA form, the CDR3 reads TGTGCCAGCTCACCACCGAAGGGACAGGGATCAGATACGCAGTATTTT. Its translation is CASSPPKGQGSDTQYF.

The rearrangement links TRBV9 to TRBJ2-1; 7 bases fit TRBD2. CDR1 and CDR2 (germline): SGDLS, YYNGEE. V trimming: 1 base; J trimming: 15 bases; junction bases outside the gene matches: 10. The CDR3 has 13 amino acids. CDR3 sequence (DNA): TGTGCCAGCAGCGTAAAGAGCGGGACTACCTCGTTCTTC. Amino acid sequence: CASSVKSGTTSFF.

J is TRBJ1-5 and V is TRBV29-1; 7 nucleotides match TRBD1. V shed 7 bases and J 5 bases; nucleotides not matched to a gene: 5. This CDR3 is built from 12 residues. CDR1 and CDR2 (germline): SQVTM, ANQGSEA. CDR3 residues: CSAGQRDQPQHF. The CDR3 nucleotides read TGCAGCGCGGGACAGAGAGATCAGCCCCAGCATTTT.

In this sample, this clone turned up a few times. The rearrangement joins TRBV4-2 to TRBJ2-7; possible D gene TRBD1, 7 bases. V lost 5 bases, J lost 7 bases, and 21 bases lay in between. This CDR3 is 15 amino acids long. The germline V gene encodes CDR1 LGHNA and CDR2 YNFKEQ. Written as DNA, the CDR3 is TGTGCCAGCAGCGCCTCCCAGGGGGGCTTGGGGGAGCAGTACTTC. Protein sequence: CASSASQGGLGEQYF.

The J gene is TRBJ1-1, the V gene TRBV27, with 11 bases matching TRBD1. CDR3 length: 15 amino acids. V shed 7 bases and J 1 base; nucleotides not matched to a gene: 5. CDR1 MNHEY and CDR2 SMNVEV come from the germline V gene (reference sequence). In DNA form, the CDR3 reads TGTGCCAGCACCGGACAGGGGGCACAGAACACTGAAGCTTTCTTT. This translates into CASTGQGAQNTEAFF.

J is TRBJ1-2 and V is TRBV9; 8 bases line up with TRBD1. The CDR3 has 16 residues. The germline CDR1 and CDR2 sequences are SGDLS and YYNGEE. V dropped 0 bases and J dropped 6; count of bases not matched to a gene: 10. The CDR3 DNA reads TGTGCCAGCAGCGTAGTAGGGGCAGGGGGCAAGGATGGCTACACCTTC. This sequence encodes CASSVVGAGGKDGYTF.

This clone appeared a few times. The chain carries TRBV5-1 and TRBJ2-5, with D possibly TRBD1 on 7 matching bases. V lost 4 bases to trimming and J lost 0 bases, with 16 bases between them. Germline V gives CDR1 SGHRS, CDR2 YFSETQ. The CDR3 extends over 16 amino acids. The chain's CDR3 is CASSVQGSGYQETQYF. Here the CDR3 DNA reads TGCGCCAGCAGCGTACAGGGGAGCGGGTACCAAGAGACCCAGTACTTC.

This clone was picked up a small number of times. CDR3 protein: CAISELAGLHQETQYF. CDR3 sequence (DNA): TGTGCCATCAGTGAATTAGCGGGACTACACCAAGAGACCCAGTACTTC. The chain recombines TRBV10-3 with TRBJ2-5; 8 nucleotides align to TRBD2. CDR1 and CDR2 from the germline V gene are ENHRY and SYGVKD. The CDR3 runs 16 residues. V was pared by 3 bases and J by 0 bases, with 6 bases of the junction left unmatched.